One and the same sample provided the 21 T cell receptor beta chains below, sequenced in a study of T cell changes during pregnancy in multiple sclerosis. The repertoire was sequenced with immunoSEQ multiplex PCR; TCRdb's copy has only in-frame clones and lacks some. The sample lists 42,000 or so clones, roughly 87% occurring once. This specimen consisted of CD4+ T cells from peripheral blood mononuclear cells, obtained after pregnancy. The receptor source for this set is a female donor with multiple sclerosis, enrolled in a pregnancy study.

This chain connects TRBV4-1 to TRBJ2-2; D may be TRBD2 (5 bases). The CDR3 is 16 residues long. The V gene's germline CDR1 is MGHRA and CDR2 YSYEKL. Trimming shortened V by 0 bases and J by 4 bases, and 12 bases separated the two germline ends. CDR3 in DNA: TGCGCCAGCAGCCAAGACGAGCGGCCACTCACCGGGGAGCTGTTTTTT. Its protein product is CASSQDERPLTGELFF.

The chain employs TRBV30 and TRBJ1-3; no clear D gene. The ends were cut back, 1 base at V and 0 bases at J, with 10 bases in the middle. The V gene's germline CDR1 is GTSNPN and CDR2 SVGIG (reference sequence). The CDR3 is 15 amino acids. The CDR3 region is CAWSAQVRSGNTIYF. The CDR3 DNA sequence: TGTGCCTGGAGTGCCCAGGTGCGCTCTGGAAACACCATATATTTT.

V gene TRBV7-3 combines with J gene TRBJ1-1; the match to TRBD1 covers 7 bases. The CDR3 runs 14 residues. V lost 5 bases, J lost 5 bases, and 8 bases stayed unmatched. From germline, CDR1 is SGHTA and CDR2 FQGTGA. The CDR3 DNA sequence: TGTGCCAGCAGCCCCGGGACAGCTAATACTGAAGCTTTCTTT. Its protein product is CASSPGTANTEAFF. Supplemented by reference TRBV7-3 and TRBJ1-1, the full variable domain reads GAGVSQTPSNKVTEKGKYVELRCDPISGHTALYWYRQSLGQGPEFLIYFQGTGAADDSGLPNDRFFAVRPEGSVSTLKIQRTERGDSAVYLCASSPGTANTEAFFGQGTRLTVV.

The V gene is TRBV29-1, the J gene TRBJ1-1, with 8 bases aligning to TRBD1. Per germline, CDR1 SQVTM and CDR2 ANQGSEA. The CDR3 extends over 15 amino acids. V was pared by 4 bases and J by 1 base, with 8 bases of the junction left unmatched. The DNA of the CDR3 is TGCAGCGTTGTACCAGGGGGCGCGAGGAACACTGAAGCTTTCTTT. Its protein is CSVVPGGARNTEAFF.

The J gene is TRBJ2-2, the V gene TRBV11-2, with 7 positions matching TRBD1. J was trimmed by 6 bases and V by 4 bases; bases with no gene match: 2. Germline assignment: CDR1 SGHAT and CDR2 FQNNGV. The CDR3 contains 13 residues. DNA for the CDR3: TGTGCCAGCAGCTCCCAGGGGGCCGGGGAGCTGTTTTTT. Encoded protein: CASSSQGAGELFF.

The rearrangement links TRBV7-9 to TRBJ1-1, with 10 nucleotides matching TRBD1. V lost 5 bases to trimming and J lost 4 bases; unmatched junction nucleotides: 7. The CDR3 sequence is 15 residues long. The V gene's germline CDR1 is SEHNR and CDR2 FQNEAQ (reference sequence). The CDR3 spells CASSGRDRGSTEAFF. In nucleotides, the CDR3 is TGTGCCAGCAGCGGCCGGGACAGGGGTAGCACTGAAGCTTTCTTT.

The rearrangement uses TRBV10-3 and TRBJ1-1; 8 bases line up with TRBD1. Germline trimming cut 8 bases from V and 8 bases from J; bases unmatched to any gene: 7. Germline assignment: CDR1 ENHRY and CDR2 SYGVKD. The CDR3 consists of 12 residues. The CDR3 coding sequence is TGTGCCATCGGAATGGGACAGGAGGAAGCTTTCTTT. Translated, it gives CAIGMGQEEAFF.

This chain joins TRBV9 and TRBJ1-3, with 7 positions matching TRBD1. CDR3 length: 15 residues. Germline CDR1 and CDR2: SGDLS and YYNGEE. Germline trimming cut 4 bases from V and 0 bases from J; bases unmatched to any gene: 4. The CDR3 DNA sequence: TGTGCCAGCAGCCTTCGGGACAGCTCTGGAAACACCATATATTTT. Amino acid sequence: CASSLRDSSGNTIYF.

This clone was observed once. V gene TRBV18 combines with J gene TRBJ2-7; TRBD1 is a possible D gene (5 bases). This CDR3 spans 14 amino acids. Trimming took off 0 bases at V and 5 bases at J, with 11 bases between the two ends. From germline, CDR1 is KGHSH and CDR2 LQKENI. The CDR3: CASSPPQAPDEQYF. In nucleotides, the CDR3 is TGTGCCAGCTCACCACCACAGGCGCCGGACGAGCAGTACTTC. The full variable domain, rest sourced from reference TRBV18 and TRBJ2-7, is NAGVMQNPRHLVRRRGQEARLRCSPMKGHSHVYWYRQLPEEGLKFMVYLQKENIIDESGMPKERFSAEFPKEGPSILRIQQVVRGDSAAYFCASSPPQAPDEQYFGPGTRLTVT.

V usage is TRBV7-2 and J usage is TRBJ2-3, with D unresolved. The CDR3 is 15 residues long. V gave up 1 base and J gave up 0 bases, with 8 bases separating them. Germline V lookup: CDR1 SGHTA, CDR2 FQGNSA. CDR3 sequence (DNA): TGTGCCAGCAGCTTAGACTTTGGTAGCACAGATACGCAGTATTTT. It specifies CASSLDFGSTDTQYF.

DNA of the CDR3: TGCGCCAGCAGCTTGGTTGGGGGGTCGATCTACAATGAGCAGTTCTTC. It codes for CASSLVGGSIYNEQFF. The chain employs TRBV5-1 and TRBJ2-1, with a possible D match to TRBD2 (6 bases). The ends were cut back, 0 bases at V and 3 bases at J, with 13 bases in the middle. Germline CDR1 SGHRS, CDR2 YFSETQ. This CDR3 comprises 16 residues.

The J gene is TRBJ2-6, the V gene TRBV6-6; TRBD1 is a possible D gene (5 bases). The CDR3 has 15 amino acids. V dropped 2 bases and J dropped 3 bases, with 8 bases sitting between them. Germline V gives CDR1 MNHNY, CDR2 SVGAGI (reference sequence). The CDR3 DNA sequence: TGTGCCAGCAGTTACGCAGGGTATGGGGCCAACGTCCTGACTTTC. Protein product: CASSYAGYGANVLTF.

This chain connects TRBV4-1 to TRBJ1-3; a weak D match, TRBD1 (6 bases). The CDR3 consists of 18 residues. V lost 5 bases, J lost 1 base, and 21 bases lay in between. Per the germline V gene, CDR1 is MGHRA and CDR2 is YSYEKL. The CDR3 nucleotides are TGCGCCAGCAGCGACAGGCCCAGAGGGGCGAAATCTGGAAACACCATATATTTT. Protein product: CASSDRPRGAKSGNTIYF.

CDR3 residues: CASRQRTTSEAFF. CDR3 sequence (DNA): TGTGCCAGCCGACAGAGAACTACGTCCGAAGCTTTCTTT. This chain joins TRBV6-6 and TRBJ1-1; a weak D match, TRBD1 (5 bases). CDR1 and CDR2 (germline): MNHNY, SVGAGI (reference sequence). This CDR3 has 13 residues. Trimming removed 8 bases from V and 8 bases from J, with 18 bases in between.

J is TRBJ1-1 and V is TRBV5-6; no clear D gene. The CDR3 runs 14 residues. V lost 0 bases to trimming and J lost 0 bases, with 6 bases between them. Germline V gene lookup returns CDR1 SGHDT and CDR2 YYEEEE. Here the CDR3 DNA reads TGTGCCAGCAGCTTGGGAGGTCTGAACACTGAAGCTTTCTTT. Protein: CASSLGGLNTEAFF.

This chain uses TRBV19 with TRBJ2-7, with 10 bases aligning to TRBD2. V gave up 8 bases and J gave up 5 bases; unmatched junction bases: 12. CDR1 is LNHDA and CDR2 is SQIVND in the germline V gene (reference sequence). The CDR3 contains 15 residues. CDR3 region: CASSLAGTRGDEQYF. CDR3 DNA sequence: TGTGCCAGTTCACTAGCGGGGACTAGAGGGGACGAGCAGTACTTC.

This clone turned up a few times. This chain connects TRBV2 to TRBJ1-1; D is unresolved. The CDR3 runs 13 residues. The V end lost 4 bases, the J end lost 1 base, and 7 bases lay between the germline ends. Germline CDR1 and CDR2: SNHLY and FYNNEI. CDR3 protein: CASSADTNTEAFF. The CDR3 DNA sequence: TGTGCCAGCAGTGCAGACACGAACACTGAAGCTTTCTTT.

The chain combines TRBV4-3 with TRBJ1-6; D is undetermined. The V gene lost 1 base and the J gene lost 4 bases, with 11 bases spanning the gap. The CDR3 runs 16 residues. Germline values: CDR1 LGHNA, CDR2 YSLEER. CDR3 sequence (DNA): TGCGCCAGCAGCCAAGCGTATCAGAGGTATAATTCACCCCTCCACTTT. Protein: CASSQAYQRYNSPLHF.

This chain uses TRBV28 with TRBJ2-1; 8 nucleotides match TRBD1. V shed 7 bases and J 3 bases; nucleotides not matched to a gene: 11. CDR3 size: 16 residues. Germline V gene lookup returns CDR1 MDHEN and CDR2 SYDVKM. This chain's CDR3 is CASIGGGTGIYNEQFF. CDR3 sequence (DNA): TGTGCCAGCATTGGAGGGGGGACAGGTATCTACAATGAGCAGTTCTTC.

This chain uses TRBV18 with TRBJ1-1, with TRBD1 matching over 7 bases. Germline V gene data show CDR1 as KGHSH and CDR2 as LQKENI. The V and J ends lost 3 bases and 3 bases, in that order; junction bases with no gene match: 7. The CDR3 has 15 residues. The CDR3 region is CASSPQGVGDTEAFF. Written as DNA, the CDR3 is TGTGCCAGCTCACCCCAGGGGGTAGGTGACACTGAAGCTTTCTTT.

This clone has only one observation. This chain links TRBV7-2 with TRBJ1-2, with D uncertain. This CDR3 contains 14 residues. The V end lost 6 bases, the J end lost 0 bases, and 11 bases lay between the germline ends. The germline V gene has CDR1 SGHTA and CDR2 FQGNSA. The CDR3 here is CASRHAGTNYGYTF. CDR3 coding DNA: TGTGCCAGCAGACACGCGGGGACTAACTATGGCTACACCTTC.